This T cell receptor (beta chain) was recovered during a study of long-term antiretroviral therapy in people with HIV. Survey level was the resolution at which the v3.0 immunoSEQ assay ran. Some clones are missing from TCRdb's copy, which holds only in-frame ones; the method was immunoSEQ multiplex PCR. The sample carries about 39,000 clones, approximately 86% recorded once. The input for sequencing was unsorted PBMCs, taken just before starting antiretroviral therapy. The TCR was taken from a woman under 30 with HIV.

Here the CDR3 DNA reads TGTGCCAGTAGTATAAAGGGGGTCGGAAACACCATATATTTT. Protein product: CASSIKGVGNTIYF. The chain employs TRBV19 and TRBJ1-3; tentative D call: TRBD1 (6 bases). Per germline, CDR1 LNHDA and CDR2 SQIVND (reference sequence). The CDR3 length is 14 residues. V lost 2 bases and J 4 bases, leaving 9 bases between the germline ends.